These T cell receptor beta chains were read from a single sample in a study of cytomegalovirus exposure and HLA in healthy donors. The repertoire was sequenced with immunoSEQ multiplex PCR; TCRdb's copy has only in-frame clones and lacks some. The data show approximately 200,000 clones, 70% to 80% seen once. Sequences were obtained from PBMCs. The receptors stem from a girl aged 10 to 17 in good health and CMV-seropositive. CDR3s include the opening cysteine and the closing phenylalanine or tryptophan. The D gene is left open where the match is weak. The listing skips clone size in some rows; elsewhere it reads once, few, many or a size class.

clone_size: -; j_call: TRBJ1-5; d_call: TRBD1; v_call: TRBV6-6; cdr3_aa: CASSTTGGHSNQPQHF; cdr3_nt: TGTGCCAGCAGCACTACAGGGGGCCATAGCAATCAGCCCCAGCATTTT
clone_size: -; j_call: TRBJ2-5; d_call: -; v_call: TRBV6-5; cdr3_aa: CASGRGKETQYF; cdr3_nt: TGTGCCAGCGGCCGGGGGAAAGAGACCCAGTACTTC
clone_size: -; j_call: TRBJ2-7; d_call: -; v_call: TRBV2; cdr3_aa: CASNAAGEQYF; cdr3_nt: TGTGCCAGCAACGCCGCAGGCGAGCAGTACTTC
clone_size: -; j_call: TRBJ2-3; d_call: TRBD2; v_call: TRBV10-3; cdr3_aa: CAISQAGSHTDTQYF; cdr3_nt: TGTGCCATCAGTCAAGCGGGGAGCCACACAGATACGCAGTATTTT
clone_size: -; j_call: TRBJ2-7; d_call: TRBD2; v_call: TRBV6-5; cdr3_aa: CASSSPLAGYFEQYF; cdr3_nt: TGTGCCAGCAGTTCCCCTCTAGCGGGATACTTCGAGCAGTACTTC
clone_size: -; j_call: TRBJ2-1; d_call: TRBD1; v_call: TRBV2; cdr3_aa: CASSTGGKSFSNEQFF; cdr3_nt: TGTGCCAGCAGCACAGGGGGCAAGTCTTTTAGCAATGAGCAGTTCTTC
clone_size: -; j_call: TRBJ1-5; d_call: -; v_call: TRBV19; cdr3_aa: CASSIGANQPQHF; cdr3_nt: TGTGCCAGTAGTATAGGGGCCAATCAGCCCCAGCATTTT
clone_size: -; j_call: TRBJ1-2; d_call: -; v_call: TRBV5-8; cdr3_aa: CASSLDRVRYTF; cdr3_nt: TGTGCCAGCAGCTTGGACAGGGTGCGGTACACCTTC
clone_size: -; j_call: TRBJ2-2; d_call: TRBD2; v_call: TRBV4-1; cdr3_aa: CASSQRRGGSPGELFF; cdr3_nt: TGCGCCAGCAGCCAAAGGCGGGGGGGATCTCCCGGGGAGCTGTTTTTT
clone_size: -; j_call: TRBJ2-5; d_call: -; v_call: TRBV13; cdr3_aa: CASSLRGFEETQYF; cdr3_nt: TGTGCCAGCAGCTTAAGAGGGTTCGAGGAGACCCAGTACTTC
clone_size: -; j_call: TRBJ2-5; d_call: TRBD2; v_call: TRBV11-2; cdr3_aa: CASSLAGGLETQYF; cdr3_nt: TGTGCCAGCAGCTTGGCGGGGGGGCTTGAGACCCAGTACTTC
clone_size: -; j_call: TRBJ2-3; d_call: TRBD1; v_call: TRBV9; cdr3_aa: CASSVVGTGEPSTDTQYF; cdr3_nt: TGTGCCAGCAGCGTAGTGGGGACAGGGGAACCTAGCACAGATACGCAGTATTTT
clone_size: -; j_call: TRBJ2-1; d_call: TRBD2; v_call: TRBV5-4; cdr3_aa: CASSSSGGVSYNEQFF; cdr3_nt: TGTGCCAGCAGCTCTAGCGGGGGGGTCTCCTACAATGAGCAGTTCTTC
clone_size: -; j_call: TRBJ2-1; d_call: TRBD2; v_call: TRBV7-2; cdr3_aa: CASSHPGTRQTGEQFF; cdr3_nt: TGTGCCAGCAGCCACCCCGGGACTAGACAAACGGGTGAGCAGTTCTTC
clone_size: -; j_call: TRBJ2-1; d_call: TRBD2; v_call: TRBV9; cdr3_aa: CASSPTGTSRYNEQFF; cdr3_nt: TGTGCCAGCAGCCCAACCGGGACTAGCCGATACAATGAGCAGTTCTTC
clone_size: -; j_call: TRBJ2-1; d_call: TRBD2; v_call: TRBV2; cdr3_aa: CASSLAGGHNEQFF; cdr3_nt: TGTGCCAGCAGCCTGGCGGGGGGACACAATGAGCAGTTCTTC
clone_size: -; j_call: TRBJ2-5; d_call: -; v_call: TRBV5-5; cdr3_aa: CASSVQGTPPQETQYF; cdr3_nt: TGTGCCAGCAGCGTACAGGGGACTCCCCCCCAAGAGACCCAGTACTTC
clone_size: -; j_call: TRBJ1-5; d_call: TRBD1; v_call: TRBV11-2; cdr3_aa: CASSSDRGNQPQHF; cdr3_nt: TGTGCCAGCAGCTCGGACAGGGGTAATCAGCCCCAGCATTTT
clone_size: -; j_call: TRBJ1-3; d_call: -; v_call: TRBV9; cdr3_aa: CASSVGSSGNTIYF; cdr3_nt: TGTGCCAGCAGCGTAGGGAGCTCTGGAAACACCATATATTTT
clone_size: -; j_call: TRBJ1-1; d_call: -; v_call: TRBV5-1; cdr3_aa: CASSSSVNTEAFF; cdr3_nt: TGCGCCAGCAGTTCCAGTGTAAACACTGAAGCTTTCTTT
clone_size: -; j_call: TRBJ1-5; d_call: -; v_call: TRBV10-1; cdr3_aa: CASSPEGDGHSNQPQHF; cdr3_nt: TGCGCCAGCAGTCCCGAGGGTGACGGTCATAGCAATCAGCCCCAGCATTTT
clone_size: -; j_call: TRBJ2-6; d_call: -; v_call: TRBV10-1; cdr3_aa: CASTPQGAGANVLTF; cdr3_nt: TGCGCCAGCACCCCACAGGGAGCCGGGGCCAACGTCCTGACTTTC
clone_size: -; j_call: TRBJ1-2; d_call: TRBD1; v_call: TRBV27; cdr3_aa: CASSEGQGMRSYTF; cdr3_nt: TGTGCCAGCAGTGAGGGACAGGGGATGAGAAGCTACACCTTC
clone_size: -; j_call: TRBJ2-3; d_call: -; v_call: TRBV12-5; cdr3_aa: CASARTSDTQYF; cdr3_nt: TGTGCTAGTGCCCGGACTTCCGATACGCAGTATTTT
clone_size: -; j_call: TRBJ1-5; d_call: -; v_call: TRBV29-1; cdr3_aa: CSVLQRGQPQHF; cdr3_nt: TGCAGCGTTCTCCAGCGGGGACAGCCCCAGCATTTT
clone_size: -; j_call: TRBJ1-5; d_call: -; v_call: TRBV19; cdr3_aa: CASSDTGGAYSQPQHF; cdr3_nt: TGTGCCAGTAGTGATACAGGTGGGGCCTATTCTCAGCCCCAGCATTTT
clone_size: few; j_call: TRBJ1-3; d_call: -; v_call: TRBV25-1; cdr3_aa: CASSEREPRWSGNTIYF; cdr3_nt: TGTGCCAGCAGTGAACGGGAACCCCGATGGTCTGGAAACACCATATATTTT
clone_size: -; j_call: TRBJ1-2; d_call: -; v_call: TRBV9; cdr3_aa: CASSVELSGYGYTF; cdr3_nt: TGTGCCAGCAGCGTAGAGTTATCGGGGTATGGCTACACCTTC
clone_size: -; j_call: TRBJ1-3; d_call: -; v_call: TRBV7-2; cdr3_aa: CASSPRRVGANSGNTIYF; cdr3_nt: TGTGCCAGCAGCCCCCGAAGGGTGGGGGCAAACTCTGGAAACACCATATATTTT
clone_size: -; j_call: TRBJ1-1; d_call: -; v_call: TRBV30; cdr3_aa: CAWRAQVAVGAFF; cdr3_nt: TGTGCCTGGAGAGCACAGGTTGCCGTAGGGGCTTTCTTT
clone_size: -; j_call: TRBJ2-2; d_call: TRBD1; v_call: TRBV10-3; cdr3_aa: CAISWDRQANTGELFF; cdr3_nt: TGTGCCATCAGTTGGGACAGACAAGCGAACACCGGGGAGCTGTTTTTT
clone_size: -; j_call: TRBJ2-7; d_call: -; v_call: TRBV2; cdr3_aa: CASGRSGNTPYEQYF; cdr3_nt: TGTGCCAGCGGAAGATCAGGGAACACCCCCTACGAGCAGTACTTC
clone_size: -; j_call: TRBJ1-3; d_call: TRBD1; v_call: TRBV9; cdr3_aa: CASSASGGARNTIYF; cdr3_nt: TGTGCCAGCAGTGCGTCAGGGGGCGCGAGAAACACCATATATTTT
clone_size: -; j_call: TRBJ2-7; d_call: TRBD1; v_call: TRBV9; cdr3_aa: CASSVVAGGSHEQYF; cdr3_nt: TGTGCCAGCAGCGTAGTCGCAGGGGGTAGCCACGAGCAGTACTTC
clone_size: -; j_call: TRBJ1-5; d_call: TRBD1; v_call: TRBV4-1; cdr3_aa: CASSQQGQSNQPQHF; cdr3_nt: TGCGCCAGCAGCCAACAGGGACAGAGCAATCAGCCCCAGCATTTT
clone_size: -; j_call: TRBJ1-6; d_call: TRBD1; v_call: TRBV5-6; cdr3_aa: CASSPGQNNSPLHF; cdr3_nt: TGTGCCAGCAGCCCGGGACAGAATAATTCACCCCTCCACTTT
clone_size: -; j_call: TRBJ1-3; d_call: -; v_call: TRBV19; cdr3_aa: CASSIDATGNGNTIYF; cdr3_nt: TGTGCCAGTAGTATAGATGCCACAGGGAACGGAAACACCATATATTTT
clone_size: once; j_call: TRBJ2-7; d_call: -; v_call: TRBV5-4; cdr3_aa: CASSLGGGRVFYEQYF; cdr3_nt: TGTGCCAGCAGCTTGGGCGGGGGCCGAGTCTTTTACGAGCAGTACTTC
clone_size: once; j_call: TRBJ1-6; d_call: TRBD1; v_call: TRBV9; cdr3_aa: CASSLGQGSNSPLHF; cdr3_nt: TGTGCCAGCAGTCTTGGACAGGGATCTAATTCACCCCTCCACTTT
clone_size: -; j_call: TRBJ2-2; d_call: TRBD2; v_call: TRBV11-2; cdr3_aa: CASSSSSWGGANTGELFF; cdr3_nt: TGTGCCAGCAGCTCATCGTCGTGGGGGGGGGCGAACACCGGGGAGCTGTTTTTT
clone_size: -; j_call: TRBJ2-5; d_call: -; v_call: TRBV30; cdr3_aa: CAWRYNSGETQYF; cdr3_nt: TGTGCCTGGAGGTACAATAGCGGAGAGACCCAGTACTTC
clone_size: -; j_call: TRBJ1-5; d_call: TRBD1; v_call: TRBV7-2; cdr3_aa: CASSPDRGQPQHF; cdr3_nt: TGTGCCAGCAGCCCGGACAGGGGACAGCCCCAGCATTTT
clone_size: -; j_call: TRBJ2-7; d_call: TRBD1; v_call: TRBV7-2; cdr3_aa: CASSGRDRRYEQYF; cdr3_nt: TGTGCCAGCAGCGGCCGGGACAGGCGGTACGAGCAGTACTTC
clone_size: few; j_call: TRBJ2-5; d_call: -; v_call: TRBV7-7; cdr3_aa: CASSFSGLATQETQYF; cdr3_nt: TGTGCCAGCAGCTTCTCTGGGCTAGCCACTCAAGAGACCCAGTACTTC
clone_size: once; j_call: TRBJ2-2; d_call: TRBD1; v_call: TRBV6-6; cdr3_aa: CASSYDRARTGELFF; cdr3_nt: TGTGCCAGCAGTTACGACAGGGCGCGAACCGGGGAGCTGTTTTTT
clone_size: -; j_call: TRBJ2-7; d_call: TRBD1; v_call: TRBV28; cdr3_aa: CASSLGATGGNEQYF; cdr3_nt: TGTGCCAGCAGTTTGGGGGCGACAGGGGGGAACGAGCAGTACTTC
clone_size: once; j_call: TRBJ1-2; d_call: -; v_call: TRBV9; cdr3_aa: CASSVALLGEFSGYTF; cdr3_nt: TGTGCCAGCAGCGTAGCCCTCCTAGGGGAATTTAGTGGCTACACCTTC
clone_size: -; j_call: TRBJ2-5; d_call: -; v_call: TRBV6-6; cdr3_aa: CASQGGETQYF; cdr3_nt: TGTGCCAGCCAGGGCGGCGAGACCCAGTACTTC
clone_size: -; j_call: TRBJ2-5; d_call: -; v_call: TRBV14; cdr3_aa: CASSQGRETQYF; cdr3_nt: TGTGCCAGCAGCCAGGGCCGCGAGACCCAGTACTTC
clone_size: -; j_call: TRBJ2-7; d_call: TRBD1; v_call: TRBV9; cdr3_aa: CASSVGGTGGYEQYF; cdr3_nt: TGTGCCAGCAGCGTAGGAGGGACAGGGGGCTACGAGCAGTACTTC
clone_size: once; j_call: TRBJ1-2; d_call: -; v_call: TRBV5-1; cdr3_aa: CASSSGTDYGCTF; cdr3_nt: TGCGCCAGCAGCTCGGGGACGGACTATGGCTGCACCTTC
clone_size: -; j_call: TRBJ2-1; d_call: TRBD2; v_call: TRBV7-2; cdr3_aa: CASSRRLASNEQFF; cdr3_nt: TGTGCCAGCAGCCGACGACTAGCAAGTAATGAGCAGTTCTTC
clone_size: -; j_call: TRBJ1-4; d_call: -; v_call: TRBV27; cdr3_aa: CASSLQGKNEKLFF; cdr3_nt: TGTGCCAGCAGTTTACAGGGCAAGAATGAAAAACTGTTTTTT
clone_size: -; j_call: TRBJ1-3; d_call: TRBD1; v_call: TRBV7-4; cdr3_aa: CASSFWNRGCVNSGNTIYF; cdr3_nt: TGTGCCAGCAGCTTTTGGAACAGGGGGTGTGTAAACTCTGGAAACACCATATATTTT
clone_size: -; j_call: TRBJ2-6; d_call: TRBD1; v_call: TRBV27; cdr3_aa: CASSYRGRIYSGANVLTF; cdr3_nt: TGTGCCAGCAGTTACAGGGGGCGCATATACTCTGGGGCCAACGTCCTGACTTTC
clone_size: once; j_call: TRBJ1-5; d_call: -; v_call: TRBV6-5; cdr3_aa: CASSYSSGNHQPQHF; cdr3_nt: TGTGCCAGCAGTTACTCGTCAGGGAATCATCAGCCCCAGCATTTT